This T cell receptor (beta chain) was sequenced for a study of blood T cell repertoires in COVID-19. Study details: T cells, B-cell-depleted T cells, or PBMCs provided the cDNA or gDNA that served as material.

Only in-frame clones appear in the TCRdb table, and some are missing; sequencing was by immunoSEQ multiplex PCR. The repertoire holds 150,000 to 200,000 clones, more than 75% seen once, with roughly 0.85% in the top ten. Germline assignment: CDR1 SGHVS and CDR2 FNYEAQ. The CDR3 sequence is 14 residues long. Unmatched junction bases numbered 6, after V lost 5 bases and J lost 3 bases. The TCR originated in a woman under 30 who had recovered from COVID-19. The chain has TRBV7-6 and TRBJ2-7, with TRBD1 matching over 8 bases. Sample: peripheral blood. The CDR3 reads CASSRWTGHYEQYF. CDR3 sequence (DNA): TGTGCCAGCAGCCGATGGACAGGGCACTACGAGCAGTACTTC.